The present T cell receptor (beta chain) was sequenced within a study of blood T cell repertoires in COVID-19. Looking at the study overall: Some COVID-19 samples were acute and others convalescent; all came from the United States, Italy and Spain.

Original analysis: Amplifying reference gene primers gave estimates of nucleated cell counts. Repertoires were generated with immunoSEQ multiplex PCR, while TCRdb's copy carries only in-frame clones and drops some. That table furnishes V, J and clone size, whereas the DNA furnished D and trimming. The sample holds 260,000 or so clones, roughly 86% seen once. Clinical history reported by participants formed the basis on which cohorts were assigned. The CDR3 loop spans 16 amino acids. Germline V CDR1 and CDR2: LNHNV, YYDKDF (reference sequence). V gave up 3 bases and J gave up 7 bases, with 16 bases separating them.

The chain has TRBV15 and TRBJ1-6; D gene unclear. The sequenced material came from PBMCs or T cells enriched from blood (not recorded which). This sequence was found in a woman aged 25 to 45 with acute COVID-19. The CDR3 protein is CATSSPSRQQNSPLHF. In nucleotides, the CDR3 is TGTGCCACCAGCAGTCCCTCCCGACAACAGAATTCACCCCTCCACTTT.